The 20 T cell receptor beta chains in this list originate from one sample, sequenced in a study of radiotherapy plus CTLA-4 blockade in lung cancer. Profiling relied on immunoSEQ multiplex PCR, and the TCRdb table lists in-frame clones only, not all of them. The sample holds around 91,000 clones, around nine tenths seen once. Sequencing was performed on peripheral blood, taken from a patient treated with radiotherapy plus ipilimumab. The receptors come from a human donor with non-small cell lung cancer that progressed on radiotherapy plus ipilimumab.

Only one count was recorded for this clone. The V gene is TRBV25-1, the J gene TRBJ2-1; 7 bases agree with TRBD2. V trimming: 2 bases; J trimming: 2 bases; junction bases outside the gene matches: 3. Germline V gives CDR1 MGHDK, CDR2 SYGVNS. The CDR3 consists of 15 residues. DNA of the CDR3: TGTGCCAGCAGTGAACGCGGGAGCGCCTACAATGAGCAGTTCTTC. Amino acid sequence: CASSERGSAYNEQFF.

CDR3: CASSMTGGGYEQYF. CDR3 DNA: TGTGCCAGCAGTATGACAGGGGGCGGCTACGAGCAGTACTTC. The V call is TRBV6-1, the J call TRBJ2-7; 10 nucleotides match TRBD1. Losses at the gene ends were 5 bases for V and 3 bases for J; bases not matched to a gene: 4. Per germline, CDR1 MNHNS and CDR2 SASEGT. CDR3 length: 14 amino acids.

CDR3 in amino acids: CASSSGGADSYNEQFF. In DNA form, the CDR3 reads TGTGCCAGCAGTTCTGGGGGGGCGGACTCCTACAATGAGCAGTTCTTC. This rearrangement joins TRBV2 to TRBJ2-1, with a weak D call TRBD2 (7 bases). CDR1 and CDR2 (germline): SNHLY, FYNNEI. The CDR3 extends over 16 amino acids. V was shortened by 5 bases and J by 0 bases, with 14 bases between the two germline ends.

Here the CDR3 DNA reads TGTGCCAGCAGCTTATTGACGGGAAGTGAGCAGTTCTTC. Translated: CASSLLTGSEQFF. The chain links TRBV7-9 to TRBJ2-1; D might be TRBD2 (5 bases). V was clipped by 2 bases and J by 9 bases, with 11 bases between them. The CDR3 is 13 residues long. Per germline, CDR1 SEHNR and CDR2 FQNEAQ (reference sequence).

This chain links TRBV11-3 with TRBJ2-5; 13 bases agree with TRBD2. The germline V gene has CDR1 SGHNT and CDR2 YENEEA. The CDR3 has 16 residues. Germline trimming cut 2 bases from V and 4 bases from J; bases unmatched to any gene: 4. The CDR3 DNA follows: TGTGCCAGCAGCTTAATCGGACTAGCGGGAGCAGAGACCCAGTACTTC. The encoded protein is CASSLIGLAGAETQYF.

This rearrangement joins TRBV27 to TRBJ1-1, with 8 nucleotides matching TRBD1. The germline gives CDR1 MNHEY, CDR2 SMNVEV (reference sequence). With 2 bases clipped from V and 7 bases from J, the junction kept 9 bases outside the gene matches. There are 15 residues in the CDR3. The CDR3 sequence is CASSLTDRVRDEAFF. The CDR3 DNA reads as TGTGCCAGCAGTTTAACGGACAGGGTGAGGGATGAAGCTTTCTTT.

The rearrangement joins TRBV19 to TRBJ1-5; 7 nucleotides align to TRBD1. The CDR3 extends over 15 amino acids. The V gene's germline CDR1 is LNHDA and CDR2 SQIVND (reference sequence). V trimming: 5 bases; J trimming: 12 bases; junction bases outside the gene matches: 16. The CDR3 nucleotides are TGTGCCAGTAGTTCTCCAAACAGGGGTCGGGGCGACCAGCATTTT. Its protein is CASSSPNRGRGDQHF. The variable domain in full, completed from reference TRBV19 and TRBJ1-5, reads DGGITQSPKYLFRKEGQNVTLSCEQNLNHDAMYWYRQDPGQGLRLIYYSQIVNDFQKGDIAEGYSVSREKKESFPLTVTSAQKNPTAFYLCASSSPNRGRGDQHFGDGTRLSIL.

This sequence joins TRBV2 and TRBJ2-1; D is unresolved. Between the trimmed V and J ends, which lost 7 bases and 16 bases, there was a span of 8 bases. The CDR3 loop spans 8 amino acids. Per germline, CDR1 SNHLY and CDR2 FYNNEI. CDR3 coding DNA: TGTGCCAGCATAGAAGGATTCTTC. It yields the protein CASIEGFF.

This clone was seen just once. This CDR3 reads CSSPGGNTDTQYF. For the CDR3, the DNA is TGCAGCTCACCTGGCGGAAACACAGATACGCAGTATTTT. This chain connects TRBV29-1 to TRBJ2-3; D is uncertain. The germline V gene has CDR1 SQVTM and CDR2 ANQGSEA. This CDR3 spans 13 amino acids. Trimming left V 8 bases short and J 2 bases short, with 14 bases between.

In its sample, this clone was seen once. The V gene is TRBV15, the J gene TRBJ2-7; D not certain. The CDR3 extends over 15 amino acids. The V and J ends lost 0 bases and 2 bases respectively, with 11 bases between them. The germline V gene has CDR1 LNHNV and CDR2 YYDKDF (reference sequence). CDR3 residues: CATSRDIGPTYEQYF. The CDR3 DNA reads TGTGCCACCAGCAGAGATATTGGGCCTACCTACGAGCAGTACTTC.

J is TRBJ2-2 and V is TRBV7-3; TRBD2 agrees at 9 bases. Germline lookup yields CDR1 SGHTA and CDR2 FQGTGA. The trim removed 1 base at V and 4 bases at J, leaving 4 bases unmatched. The CDR3 consists of 16 residues. CDR3 loop: CASSLISTSGTGELFF. In DNA form, the CDR3 reads TGTGCCAGCAGCTTAATCTCGACTAGCGGCACCGGGGAGCTGTTTTTT.

The chain links TRBV29-1 to TRBJ2-1; D gene ambiguous. In germline, CDR1 is SQVTM, CDR2 ANQGSEA. Trimming removed 4 bases at V and 9 bases at J, with 16 bases between. This CDR3 contains 13 residues. This chain's CDR3 is CSVGGATSVEQFF. The CDR3 coding sequence is TGCAGCGTTGGAGGAGCTACTTCGGTTGAGCAGTTCTTC.

This clone was detected only a few times. The rearrangement links TRBV19 to TRBJ1-2; no clear D gene. This CDR3 region has 13 residues. V was shortened by 5 bases and J by 6 bases, with 13 bases between the two germline ends. Germline V CDR1 and CDR2: LNHDA, SQIVND (reference sequence). The CDR3 DNA is TGTGCCAGTAGTGAGGCCGGCCGGAATGGCTACACCTTC. It specifies CASSEAGRNGYTF.

The CDR3 DNA is TGTGCCAGCAGCTTAGAAAGGGCGAGTGGATACAATGAGCAGTTCTTC. The encoded protein is CASSLERASGYNEQFF. The rearrangement uses TRBV7-9 and TRBJ2-1; D is undetermined. CDR3 length: 16 amino acids. Trimming cost V 1 base and J 4 bases, with 14 bases left between them. The germline CDR1 and CDR2 sequences are SEHNR and FQNEAQ (reference sequence).

The V and J genes are TRBV27 and TRBJ2-1; D gene unclear. The CDR3 length is 11 residues. V was pared by 5 bases and J by 6 bases, with 5 bases between. The germline gives CDR1 MNHEY, CDR2 SMNVEV (reference sequence). In DNA, the CDR3 is TGTGCCAGCAGTGATCGCAATGAGCAGTTCTTC. This translates into CASSDRNEQFF.

The chain employs TRBV9 and TRBJ1-2, with D possibly being TRBD1 (6 bases). Germline CDR1 SGDLS, CDR2 YYNGEE. This CDR3 comprises 13 residues. V lost 6 bases, J lost 3 bases, and 12 bases lay in between. DNA for the CDR3: TGTGCCAGCAAGGGGGGTCGGGACTATGGCTACACCTTC. It translates to CASKGGRDYGYTF.

The CDR3 DNA sequence: TGCGCCAGCAGCTGGGGAGGAATAAACACCGGGGAGCTGTTTTTT. Translated, it gives CASSWGGINTGELFF. The chain recombines TRBV5-1 with TRBJ2-2, with D perhaps matching TRBD2 (6 bases). V lost 3 bases to trimming and J lost 2 bases, with 11 bases between them. CDR3 length: 15 amino acids. CDR1 and CDR2 (germline): SGHRS, YFSETQ. The full variable domain, rest sourced from reference TRBV5-1 and TRBJ2-2, is KAGVTQTPRYLIKTRGQQVTLSCSPISGHRSVSWYQQTPGQGLQFLFEYFSETQRNKGNFPGRFSGRQFSNSRSEMNVSTLELGDSALYLCASSWGGINTGELFFGEGSRLTVL.

The V and J genes are TRBV4-1 and TRBJ2-3; 11 bases map to TRBD2. Germline lookup yields CDR1 MGHRA and CDR2 YSYEKL. The CDR3 is made up of 15 amino acids. V lost 6 bases and J lost 0; bases outside the gene matches: 2. CDR3 DNA sequence: TGCGCCAGCAGAGGGACTAGCGGAAGCACAGATACGCAGTATTTT. Translating it yields CASRGTSGSTDTQYF.

Note on this clone: This sample also contains other DNA sequences that code for the same CDR3. The chain employs TRBV28 and TRBJ1-5; D call uncertain. CDR1 is MDHEN and CDR2 is SYDVKM in the germline V gene. CDR3 size: 14 residues. Between the trimmed V and J ends, which lost 3 bases and 2 bases, there was a span of 8 bases. Written as DNA, the CDR3 is TGTGCCAGCAGTTTGAGGCAGGGCAATCAGCCCCAGCATTTT. It yields the protein CASSLRQGNQPQHF. Using reference TRBV28 and TRBJ1-5 for the parts outside the CDR3, the full variable domain is DVKVTQSSRYLVKRTGEKVFLECVQDMDHENMFWYRQDPGLGLRLIYFSYDVKMKEKGDIPEGYSVSREKKERFSLILESASTNQTSMYLCASSLRQGNQPQHFGDGTRLSIL.

The chain links TRBV28 to TRBJ1-2, with D unresolved. V dropped 2 bases and J dropped 4 bases, with 8 bases sitting between them. CDR3 length: 13 residues. The germline gives CDR1 MDHEN, CDR2 SYDVKM. The CDR3 nucleotides are TGTGCCAGCAGTTTAATGGCTTCCTATGGCTACACCTTC. This sequence encodes CASSLMASYGYTF.